This T cell receptor beta chain was captured by sequencing in a study of response to subunit inactivated influenza vaccine. Using its own MiXCR run on the RT-PCR reads, TCRdb lists one record per CDR3 protein. This sample carries around 470,000 distinct CDR3 sequences, around 7.7% of them seen once, and the ten largest clones take around 13%. This clonotype has more than one count but fewer than ten. This CDR3 region has 15 residues. The germline V gene encodes CDR1 MNHEY and CDR2 SVGAGI. V was shortened by 0 bases and J by 4 bases, with 11 bases between the two germline ends. J is TRBJ2-3 and V is TRBV6-5; possible D gene TRBD2, 6 bases. This clonotype originated in a man aged 50 to 69 who received an inactivated influenza vaccine. Sample: PBMCs from blood, taken around 25 months after vaccination. CDR3 bases: TGTGCCAGCAGTTACTCGCCTAGCGCCCCAGATACGCAGTATTTT. It is translated as CASSYSPSAPDTQYF.